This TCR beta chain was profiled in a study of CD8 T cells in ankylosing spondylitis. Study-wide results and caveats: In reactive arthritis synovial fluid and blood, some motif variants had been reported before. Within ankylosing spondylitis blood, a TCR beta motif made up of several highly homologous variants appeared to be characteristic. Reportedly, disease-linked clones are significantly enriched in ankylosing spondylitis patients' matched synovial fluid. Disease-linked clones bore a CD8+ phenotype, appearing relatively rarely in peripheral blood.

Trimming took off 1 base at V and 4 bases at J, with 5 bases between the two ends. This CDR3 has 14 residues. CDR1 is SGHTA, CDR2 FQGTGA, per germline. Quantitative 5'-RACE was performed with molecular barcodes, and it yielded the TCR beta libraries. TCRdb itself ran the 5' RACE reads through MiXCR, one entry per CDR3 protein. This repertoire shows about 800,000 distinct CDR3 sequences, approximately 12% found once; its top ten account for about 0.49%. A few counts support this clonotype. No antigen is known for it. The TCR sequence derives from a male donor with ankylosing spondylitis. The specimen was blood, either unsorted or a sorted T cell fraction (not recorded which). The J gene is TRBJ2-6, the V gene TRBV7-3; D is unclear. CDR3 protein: CASSLNVGANVLTF. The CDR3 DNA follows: TGTGCCAGCAGCTTAAATGTGGGGGCCAACGTCCTGACTTTC.